What follows are 8 T cell receptor beta chains derived from one specimen sequenced in a study of identical twins. TCRdb fed the 5' RACE reads into MiXCR, producing one record per CDR3 protein. Counted here are about 280,000 distinct CDR3 sequences, roughly 8.6% occurring once; the ten biggest clones make up 2.1%. The sample was also reused in another study, on yellow fever vaccine responses in identical twins.

The sequenced sample was memory (CD45RO+) T cells sorted from blood. The origin of the receptors is a woman aged 18-29 years in good health.

This clonotype was seen more than once but under ten times. The chain employs TRBV12-3 or TRBV12-4 and TRBJ1-1; no reliable D call. The CDR3 is made up of 16 amino acids. The germline V and J ends were trimmed by 1 base and 7 bases, with 19 bases remaining between them. This chain's CDR3 is CASSLDKEIRFGEAFF. The CDR3 DNA reads TGTGCCAGCAGTTTAGATAAGGAAATAAGATTTGGTGAAGCTTTCTTT.

This clonotype was seen a handful of times. This chain joins TRBV5-5 and TRBJ2-7, with TRBD1 matching 7 bases. The V gene's germline CDR1 is SGHKS and CDR2 YYEKEE (reference sequence). This CDR3 has 15 residues. V lost 4 bases to trimming and J lost 3 bases; unmatched junction nucleotides: 10. The CDR3 DNA follows: TGTGCCAGCAGCCCACTGATGGCAGGGGGCTACGAGCAGTACTTC. It specifies CASSPLMAGGYEQYF.

This clonotype was seen more than once but under ten times. The rearrangement links TRBV19 to TRBJ1-2, with D hard to call. Trimming left V 5 bases short and J 5 bases short, with 15 bases between. Germline CDR1 is LNHDA and CDR2 is SQIVND (reference sequence). CDR3 length equals 14 residues. CDR3 protein: CASSSGTTSYGYTF. In nucleotides, the CDR3 is TGTGCCAGTAGTTCGGGTACGACAAGTTATGGCTACACCTTC.

CDR3 DNA sequence: TGTGCCAGCAGTGAAGCAGGGGGGCAAACAGATACGCAGTATTTT. Its translation is CASSEAGGQTDTQYF. V and J are TRBV2 and TRBJ2-3; D tentatively fits TRBD1 or TRBD2 (6 bases each). The CDR3 has 15 residues. Looked up from germline, CDR1 is SNHLY and CDR2 is FYNNEI. V was trimmed by 0 bases and J by 3 bases, leaving 10 bases between them. Drawing the rest from reference TRBV2 and TRBJ2-3, the complete variable domain is EPEVTQTPSHQVTQMGQEVILRCVPISNHLYFYWYRQILGQKVEFLVSFYNNEISEKSEIFDDQFSVERPDGSNFTLKIRSTKLEDSAMYFCASSEAGGQTDTQYFGPGTRLTVL.

CDR3 DNA: TGTGCCAGCAGTGGCGACCGATCACCCCTCCACTTT. Encoded protein: CASSGDRSPLHF. V usage is TRBV12-3 or TRBV12-4 and J usage is TRBJ1-6; no reliable D call. The CDR3 is 12 residues long. The germline V and J ends were trimmed by 5 bases and 10 bases, with 9 bases remaining between them.

The rearrangement joins TRBV12-5 to TRBJ1-6; 7 bases match TRBD1. V lost 6 bases and J lost 9; bases outside the gene matches: 8. The germline CDR1 and CDR2 sequences are LGHNT and FRNRAP. This CDR3 contains 14 residues. Here the CDR3 reads CASGPRTGSSPLHF. CDR3 bases: TGTGCTAGTGGACCAAGGACAGGCTCTTCACCCCTCCACTTT.

In DNA, the CDR3 is TGCAGTGCTAGTTTGTCCAGAACCCATGAGCAGTTCTTC. Translating it yields CSASLSRTHEQFF. V gene TRBV20-1 combines with J gene TRBJ2-1; D gene uncertain. Trimming took off 3 bases at V and 8 bases at J, with 14 bases between the two ends. CDR1 and CDR2 (germline): DFQATT, SNEGSKA (reference sequence). The CDR3 has 13 amino acids.

This clonotype came up a few times. This chain joins TRBV20-1 and TRBJ1-3, with 9 bases that match TRBD1. The CDR3 has 18 amino acids. Trimming cost V 2 bases and J 3 bases; bases outside gene matches: 14. Germline assignment: CDR1 DFQATT and CDR2 SNEGSKA (reference sequence). The CDR3 spells CSARPGQGQNLHGNTIYF. DNA of the CDR3: TGCAGTGCTAGACCGGGACAGGGTCAAAATCTTCATGGAAACACCATATATTTT.